This T cell receptor beta chain was recorded in a study of Tregs in tolerant kidney transplant recipients. Study observations and caveats: Findings come from small patient numbers and require larger validation. No direct test of biological reproducibility was done here. Changing PCR primers prevented nucleotide comparison between some patients' samples.

This clone occurred once. No antigen is known for it. V gave up 3 bases and J gave up 4 bases, with 6 bases separating them. CDR1 is MGHDK and CDR2 is SYGVNS in the germline V gene. This CDR3 region has 12 residues. Profiled with immunoSEQ multiplex PCR; TCRdb holds only in-frame clones, not every one. This repertoire shows over 60,000 clones, 98% found once; its top ten account for around 0.5%. Unstimulated Tregs (CD4+CD25+CD127-) and CD4+CD25- non-Tregs were sorted from PBMCs. The genes are TRBV25-1 and TRBJ1-2, with D possibly matching TRBD1 (5 bases). The specimen was CD4+ T cells from blood, collected before the transplant. This TCR derives from a human donor who received a combined kidney and bone marrow transplant. CDR3 coding DNA: TGTGCCAGCAGTGAGACAGCCTATGGCTACACCTTC. Translated, it gives CASSETAYGYTF.